A single T cell receptor (beta chain) is shown here with its context. Its matching antigen is unknown. This sample is drawn from a study of OX40 agonist ivuxolimab in advanced cancers. The method was immunoSEQ multiplex PCR; TCRdb's version includes in-frame clones alone and lacks a portion of them. The sample has 55,000 to 75,000 clones, around 93% seen once. Germline assignment: CDR1 LGHNA and CDR2 YSLEER. The ends lost 4 bases at V and 6 bases at J; junction bases unmatched: 18. This CDR3 is built from 18 residues. Samples of blood were obtained at baseline, on cycle 4 day 1, and on cycle 7 day 1. Study-wide points: Partial responders at 0.1-3.0 mg/kg had among the lowest clonal expansion.

V gene TRBV4-3 combines with J gene TRBJ2-3; TRBD1 matches 8 bases. This clonotype originated in an adult with an advanced solid tumor such as melanoma, head and neck, liver or kidney cancer. The sample here was CD4+ or CD8+ T cells sorted from blood, taken in a trial of the OX40 agonist ivuxolimab. The CDR3 DNA is TGCGCCAGCAGCCCCGGGACAGGATTGGGGGGAGCGTGGGATACGCAGTATTTT. It yields the protein CASSPGTGLGGAWDTQYF.